This T cell receptor beta chain was found in a study of high-grade serous ovarian cancer treatment subgroups listed by TCRdb under 2021. Regarding the study in general: On average, each sample produced around 15,000 sequencing reads and thousands of unique TCR beta rearrangements. The 30-patient cohort included 10 patients with no residual disease after primary surgery (R0), 10 excellent NACT responders, and 10 poor NACT responders. One primary tumor sample and two metastatic tumor samples were contributed by each patient, so that 90 to 100 samples were obtained in total. The study profiled TCR beta repertoires in high-grade serous ovarian cancer patients grouped by complete gross resection or neoadjuvant chemotherapy response under a laparoscopic triage algorithm.

From cysteine to phenylalanine, the CDR3 is 14 amino acids long. Only the CDR3 region is kept as DNA, spanning 42 bases read in frame from base 1. Via the germline V gene, CDR1 is MDHEN and CDR2 SYDVKM. Trimming takes 5 bases from V and 0 bases from J, and the germline ends sit 10 bases apart. Tumor samples were collected prior to definitive surgery or chemotherapy. Genomic DNA extraction was performed by the MD Anderson Biospecimen Extraction Resource, and TCR sequencing was carried out by the MD Anderson Cancer Genomics Laboratory. Comment on this clone: The antigen it recognizes is unknown. Base qualities are not recorded, but no much larger clone differs from it by a single base.

High-throughput TCR profiling via ImmunoSEQ was performed on the 90 or so tumor samples. The authors' analysis ran thus. The repertoire diversity metrics included richness (unique productive sequences), clonality, evenness and relatedness, and the Bhattacharyya coefficient was used to measure similarity between samples. A sensitivity analysis excluded TCRs with fewer than two reads and gave consistent conclusions. Entries here come from immuneACCESS through TCRdb and include only in-frame sequences with V and J called. Some clones fail to appear in such tables; in the studies checked, an unresolved V gene covers under half of the shortfall, and the cause of the remainder is unknown. V and J calls and clone size are those listed in that table; D and trimming were worked out from the DNA. Present in this sample are roughly 1,200 clones, roughly 77% of which were seen just once. Jointly, the top ten make up about 20% of the sample.

What the research found in general, with its limitations: The TCR repertoire analyses centered on CDR3, leaving CDR1 and CDR2 unanalyzed. TCR clonal relatedness showed a positive correlation with neoantigen level and a trend toward positive correlation with copy number variation and mutation load from whole-genome sequencing. Spatial information was not captured by bulk tumor TCR sequencing, so insight into HGSC tumor complexity and diversity was limited. Repertoire similarity between tumors of the same patient ranged about 0.11 to 0.79, whereas almost no similarity was seen between different patients.

Sequenced input: tumor tissue. This TCR was recovered from a human donor with high-grade serous ovarian cancer. The rearrangement joined TRBV28 to TRBJ1-1, and the D gene may be TRBD1, 6 bases matching. The DNA is TGTGCCAGCAGTCGAGGGGGGATGAACACTGAAGCTTTCTTT. It translates to CASSRGGMNTEAFF. Extended through the reference TRBV28 and TRBJ1-1 proteins, this CDR3 yields the full variable domain: DVKVTQSSRYLVKRTGEKVFLECVQDMDHENMFWYRQDPGLGLRLIYFSYDVKMKEKGDIPEGYSVSREKKERFSLILESASTNQTSMYLCASSRGGMNTEAFFGQGTRLTVV.